Shown below are 15 T cell receptor beta chains from a single sample sequenced in a study of blood T cell repertoires in COVID-19. Assay: immunoSEQ multiplex PCR; the TCRdb copy retains only in-frame clones and omits some. The table records roughly 94,000 clones, roughly 88% of them present only once. The sequenced material came from peripheral blood. All receptors come from a man aged 60 to 69 with acute or convalescent COVID-19.

This chain joins TRBV6-6 and TRBJ1-4; 8 bases agree with TRBD1. The CDR3 is 15 residues long. After removal of 2 bases from V and 5 bases from J, the junction contained 4 bases not matched to a gene. Germline CDR1 reads MNHNY; CDR2 reads SVGAGI (reference sequence). DNA of the CDR3: TGTGCCAGCAGTTACCACGGACAGGGAAATGAAAAACTGTTTTTT. This codes for CASSYHGQGNEKLFF.

V and J are TRBV27 and TRBJ2-7; D is unresolved. Germline V gene lookup returns CDR1 MNHEY and CDR2 SMNVEV (reference sequence). The V and J ends lost 9 bases and 0 bases respectively, with 12 bases between them. The length of the CDR3 is 13 residues. The CDR3 DNA is TGTGCCAGGGGCAGTCCTCCCTCCTACGAGCAGTACTTC. The encoded protein is CARGSPPSYEQYF.

This clone appeared a single time. This chain links TRBV2 with TRBJ2-2, with 10 bases that match TRBD1. Germline-derived CDR1 and CDR2 are SNHLY and FYNNEI. Germline trimming cut 4 bases from V and 3 bases from J; bases unmatched to any gene: 2. The CDR3 has 15 amino acids. This CDR3 reads CASSGQGAHTGELFF. The CDR3 DNA reads as TGTGCCAGCAGTGGACAGGGGGCCCACACCGGGGAGCTGTTTTTT.

V usage is TRBV28 and J usage is TRBJ2-1; 10 bases fit TRBD1. Germline V gene lookup returns CDR1 MDHEN and CDR2 SYDVKM. V lost 8 bases, J lost 7 bases, and 8 bases stayed unmatched. The CDR3 has 14 residues. The CDR3 loop reads CASGSGTGVNEQFF. For the CDR3, the DNA is TGTGCCAGCGGCTCCGGGACAGGGGTTAATGAGCAGTTCTTC.

The CDR3 sequence is CASSQGGEGGQETQYF. For the CDR3, the DNA is TGTGCCAGCAGCCAAGGAGGGGAGGGGGGCCAAGAGACCCAGTACTTC. V and J are TRBV4-2 and TRBJ2-5, with D perhaps TRBD2 (7 bases). The CDR3 sequence is 16 residues long. Trimming took off 1 base at V and 1 base at J, with 13 bases between the two ends. Germline assignment: CDR1 LGHNA and CDR2 YNFKEQ.

The chain is built from TRBV18 and TRBJ1-3, with 9 bases fitting TRBD1. Unmatched junction bases numbered 6, after V lost 3 bases and J lost 0 bases. The CDR3 covers 17 residues. Looked up from germline, CDR1 is KGHSH and CDR2 is LQKENI. The chain's CDR3 is CASSPGQGWGSGNTIYF. CDR3 coding DNA: TGTGCCAGCTCACCGGGACAGGGATGGGGCTCTGGAAACACCATATATTTT. The whole variable domain, remainder taken from reference TRBV18 and TRBJ1-3, is NAGVMQNPRHLVRRRGQEARLRCSPMKGHSHVYWYRQLPEEGLKFMVYLQKENIIDESGMPKERFSAEFPKEGPSILRIQQVVRGDSAAYFCASSPGQGWGSGNTIYFGEGSWLTVV.

The chain recombines TRBV19 with TRBJ2-1, with 10 positions matching TRBD1. Germline V gene sequence: CDR1 LNHDA, CDR2 SQIVND (reference sequence). Trimming at V came to 3 bases and at J to 7 bases, leaving 9 bases not matched to a gene. This CDR3 is built from 16 residues. The CDR3 bases are TGTGCCAGTAGTATCCCGACAGGGGGCTTTACGAATGAGCAGTTCTTC. Its protein product is CASSIPTGGFTNEQFF.

This clone came up once. V is TRBV6-5 and J is TRBJ2-2; 7 bases agree with TRBD2. The CDR3 length is 13 residues. CDR1 MNHEY and CDR2 SVGAGI come from the germline V gene. V lost 8 bases, J lost 7 bases, and 7 bases stayed unmatched. This CDR3 is CASARDYDGELFF. In nucleotides, the CDR3 is TGTGCCAGCGCCCGGGACTACGACGGGGAGCTGTTTTTT.

The chain links TRBV24-1 to TRBJ1-2; D is possibly TRBD1 (6 bases). Per germline, CDR1 KGHDR and CDR2 SFDVKD. The CDR3 has 14 amino acids. Deletions cut 4 bases from V and 7 bases from J, with 15 bases between. The CDR3, as DNA: TGTGCCACCAGTGAACCCGGACAGTTTGGTGGCTACACCTTC. Amino acid sequence: CATSEPGQFGGYTF.

V is TRBV20-1 and J is TRBJ1-1, with TRBD1 matching over 9 bases. The CDR3 runs 15 residues. CDR1 and CDR2 (germline): DFQATT, SNEGSKA (reference sequence). V lost 3 bases, J lost 1 base, and 6 bases stayed unmatched. CDR3 sequence reads: CSASEGQGPNTEAFF. The CDR3 DNA reads as TGCAGTGCTAGTGAAGGACAGGGGCCGAACACTGAAGCTTTCTTT.

This chain connects TRBV7-9 to TRBJ2-3; D gene unclear. There are 12 residues in the CDR3. CDR1 and CDR2 from the germline V gene are SEHNR and FQNEAQ (reference sequence). The germline V and J ends were trimmed by 5 bases and 0 bases, with 3 bases remaining between them. The CDR3 sequence: CASSPSTDTQYF. Written as DNA, the CDR3 is TGTGCCAGCAGCCCGAGCACAGATACGCAGTATTTT. The whole variable domain, filled in from reference TRBV7-9 and TRBJ2-3, reads DTGVSQNPRHKITKRGQNVTFRCDPISEHNRLYWYRQTLGQGPEFLTYFQNEAQLEKSRLLSDRFSAERPKGSFSTLEIQRTEQGDSAMYLCASSPSTDTQYFGPGTRLTVL.

This chain links TRBV4-1 with TRBJ1-2; TRBD1 matches 8 bases. The length of the CDR3 is 15 residues. V was clipped by 6 bases and J by 5 bases; unmatched bases: 11. In germline, CDR1 is MGHRA, CDR2 YSYEKL. The CDR3 DNA reads TGCGCCAGCAGTAGACAAAAAACAGGGGGATATGGCTACACCTTC. Translation: CASSRQKTGGYGYTF.

The CDR3 region has the DNA TGCAGTGCTAGTGCGGGACAGGGGTTTTATTCACCCCTCCACTTT. Its translation is CSASAGQGFYSPLHF. J is TRBJ1-6 and V is TRBV20-1, with TRBD1 identical over 10 bases. V lost 3 bases to trimming and J lost 8 bases; unmatched junction nucleotides: 7. The CDR3 sequence is 15 residues long. Germline V gene data show CDR1 as DFQATT and CDR2 as SNEGSKA (reference sequence).

The gene calls are TRBV5-6 and TRBJ1-4; perhaps TRBD1 as D (6 bases). Trimming left V 2 bases short and J 0 bases short, with 11 bases between. Germline V gives CDR1 SGHDT, CDR2 YYEEEE. The CDR3 covers 16 residues. In DNA form, the CDR3 reads TGTGCCAGCAGCTTACAGGGCTCAGCAACTAATGAAAAACTGTTTTTT. It is translated as CASSLQGSATNEKLFF.

The chain uses TRBV18 and TRBJ1-1, with D possibly matching TRBD1 (6 bases). The V end lost 2 bases, the J end lost 3 bases, and 13 bases lay between the germline ends. This CDR3 region has 15 residues. Looked up from germline, CDR1 is KGHSH and CDR2 is LQKENI. The CDR3, as DNA: TGTGCCAGCTCACCAAAGGGGGAAGGGGACACTGAAGCTTTCTTT. Translated: CASSPKGEGDTEAFF. Based on the CDR3 plus reference TRBV18 and TRBJ1-1, the full variable domain is NAGVMQNPRHLVRRRGQEARLRCSPMKGHSHVYWYRQLPEEGLKFMVYLQKENIIDESGMPKERFSAEFPKEGPSILRIQQVVRGDSAAYFCASSPKGEGDTEAFFGQGTRLTVV.